The present T cell receptor beta chain was sequenced within a study of blood T cell repertoires in COVID-19. The overall study: T cells, B-cell-depleted T cells, or PBMCs supplied cDNA or gDNA.

Enrollees, about 18 to 89 years old, lived in about two dozen US areas. Germline loops: CDR1 LGHDT, CDR2 YNNKEL (reference sequence). The CDR3 sequence is 15 residues long. Trimming cost V 5 bases and J 2 bases; bases outside gene matches: 3. Sequencing was performed with immunoSEQ multiplex PCR; in TCRdb, only in-frame clones are kept and a portion is missing. The sample consists of around 360,000 clones, over 75% of them appearing once. The chain links TRBV3-1 (or the pseudogene TRBV3-2) to TRBJ2-1; 10 bases map to TRBD1. The TCR comes from a man aged 35 to 55 in a cohort exposed to, infected with or recovered from COVID-19 (not recorded which). Sequencing was carried out using PBMCs or T cells enriched from blood (not recorded which). CDR3 DNA sequence: TGTGCCAGCAGCAGCGACAGGGGGCCCTACAATGAGCAGTTCTTC. Translation: CASSSDRGPYNEQFF.